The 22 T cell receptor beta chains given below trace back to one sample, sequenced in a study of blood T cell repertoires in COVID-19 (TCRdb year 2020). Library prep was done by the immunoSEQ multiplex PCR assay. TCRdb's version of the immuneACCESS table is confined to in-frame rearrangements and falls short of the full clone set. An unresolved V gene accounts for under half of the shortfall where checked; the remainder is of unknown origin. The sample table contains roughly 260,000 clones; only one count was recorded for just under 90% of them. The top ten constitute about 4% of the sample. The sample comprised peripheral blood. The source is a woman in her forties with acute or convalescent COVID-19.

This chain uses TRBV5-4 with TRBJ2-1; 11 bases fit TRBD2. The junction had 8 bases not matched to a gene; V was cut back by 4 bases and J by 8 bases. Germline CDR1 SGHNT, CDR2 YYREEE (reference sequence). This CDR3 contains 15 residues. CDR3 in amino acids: CASSPGTSGPHEQFF. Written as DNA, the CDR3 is TGTGCCAGCAGCCCCGGGACTAGCGGTCCCCATGAGCAGTTCTTC.

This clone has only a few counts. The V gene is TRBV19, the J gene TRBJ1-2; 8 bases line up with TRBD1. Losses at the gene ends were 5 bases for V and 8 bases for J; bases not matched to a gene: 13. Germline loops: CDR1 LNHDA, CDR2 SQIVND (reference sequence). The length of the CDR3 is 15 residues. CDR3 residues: CASSANSGRGLGYTF. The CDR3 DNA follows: TGTGCCAGTAGTGCGAACTCGGGCAGGGGGCTCGGCTACACCTTC.

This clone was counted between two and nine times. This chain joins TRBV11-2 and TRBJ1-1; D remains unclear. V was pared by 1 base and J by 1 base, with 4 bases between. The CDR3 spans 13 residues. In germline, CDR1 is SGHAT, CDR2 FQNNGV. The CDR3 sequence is CASSLAGNTEAFF. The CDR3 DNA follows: TGTGCCAGCAGCTTAGCAGGGAACACTGAAGCTTTCTTT.

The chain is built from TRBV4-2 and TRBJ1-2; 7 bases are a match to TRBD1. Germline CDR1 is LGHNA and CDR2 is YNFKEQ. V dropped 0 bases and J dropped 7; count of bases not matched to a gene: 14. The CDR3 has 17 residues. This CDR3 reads CASSQDRLRDRSPGYTF. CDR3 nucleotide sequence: TGTGCCAGCAGCCAAGATCGATTACGGGACAGATCTCCTGGCTACACCTTC.

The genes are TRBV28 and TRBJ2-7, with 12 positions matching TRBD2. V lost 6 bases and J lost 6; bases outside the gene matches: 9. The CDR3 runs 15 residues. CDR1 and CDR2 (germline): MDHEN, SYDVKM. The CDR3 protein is CASRSSGGARVEQYV. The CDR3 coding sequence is TGTGCCAGCAGGTCTAGCGGGGGGGCTCGGGTCGAGCAGTACGTC.

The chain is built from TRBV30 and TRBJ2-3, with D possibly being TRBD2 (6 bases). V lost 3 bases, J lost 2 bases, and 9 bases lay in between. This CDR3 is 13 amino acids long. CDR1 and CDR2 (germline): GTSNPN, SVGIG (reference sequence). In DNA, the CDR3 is TGTGCCTGGAGCGGGAGTCCCACAGATACGCAGTATTTT. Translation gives CAWSGSPTDTQYF.

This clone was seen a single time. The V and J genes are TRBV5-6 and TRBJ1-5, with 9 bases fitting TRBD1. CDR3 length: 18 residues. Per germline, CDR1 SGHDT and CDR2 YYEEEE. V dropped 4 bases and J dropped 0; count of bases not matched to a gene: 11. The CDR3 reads CASSPYVTGGLSNQPQHF. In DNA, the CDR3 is TGTGCCAGCAGCCCATATGTTACAGGGGGCCTTAGCAATCAGCCCCAGCATTTT.

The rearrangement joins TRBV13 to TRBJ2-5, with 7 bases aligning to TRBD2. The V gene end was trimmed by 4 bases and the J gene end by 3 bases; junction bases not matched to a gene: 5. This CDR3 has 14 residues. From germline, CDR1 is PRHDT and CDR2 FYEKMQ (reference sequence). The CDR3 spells CASSSGAGKETQYF. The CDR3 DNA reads TGTGCCAGCAGCTCGGGAGCGGGAAAAGAGACCCAGTACTTC.

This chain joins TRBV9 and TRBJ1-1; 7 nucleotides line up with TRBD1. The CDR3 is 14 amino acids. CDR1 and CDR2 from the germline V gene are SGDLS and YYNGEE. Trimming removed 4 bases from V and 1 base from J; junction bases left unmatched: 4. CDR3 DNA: TGTGCCAGCAGCCCAGGGACAGCGAACACTGAAGCTTTCTTT. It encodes CASSPGTANTEAFF.

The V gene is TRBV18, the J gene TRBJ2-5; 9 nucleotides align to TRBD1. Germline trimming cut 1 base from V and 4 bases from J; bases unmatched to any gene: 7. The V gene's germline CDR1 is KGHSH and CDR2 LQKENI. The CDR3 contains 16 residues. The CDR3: CASSPRTGVWGETQYF. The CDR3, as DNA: TGTGCCAGCTCACCACGGACAGGGGTCTGGGGAGAGACCCAGTACTTC.

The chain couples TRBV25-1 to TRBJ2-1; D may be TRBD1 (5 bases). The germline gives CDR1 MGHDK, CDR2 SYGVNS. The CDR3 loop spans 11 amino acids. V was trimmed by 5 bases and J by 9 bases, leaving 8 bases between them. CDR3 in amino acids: CASSLGLEQFF. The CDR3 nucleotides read TGTGCCAGCAGTCTGGGGCTTGAGCAGTTCTTC.

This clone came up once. The CDR3 sequence is CASSIGGPGRQPQHF. In DNA, the CDR3 is TGTGCCAGCAGCATAGGGGGCCCCGGGCGTCAGCCCCAGCATTTT. This chain connects TRBV5-6 to TRBJ1-5, with 7 bases lining up with TRBD1. J lost 6 bases, V lost 4 bases, and 10 bases had no gene match. CDR3 length: 15 residues. Germline V gene sequence: CDR1 SGHDT, CDR2 YYEEEE.

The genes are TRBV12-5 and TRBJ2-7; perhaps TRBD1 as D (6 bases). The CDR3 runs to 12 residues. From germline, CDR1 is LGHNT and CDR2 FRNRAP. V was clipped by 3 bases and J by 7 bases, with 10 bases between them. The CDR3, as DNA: TGTGCTAGTGGTTTTGCCAGGGGAGAGCAGTACGTC. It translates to CASGFARGEQYV.

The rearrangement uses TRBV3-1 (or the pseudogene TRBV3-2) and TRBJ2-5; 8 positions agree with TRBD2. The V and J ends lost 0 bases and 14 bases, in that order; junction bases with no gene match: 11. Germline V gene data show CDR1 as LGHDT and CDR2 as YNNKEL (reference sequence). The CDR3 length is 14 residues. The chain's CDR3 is CASSQDLVTSGLYF. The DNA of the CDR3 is TGTGCCAGCAGCCAAGATCTTGTAACTAGCGGTCTATACTTC.

In DNA form, the CDR3 reads TGTGCCAGCATCGAAGACAGGGGCTACGAGCAGTACGTC. Its protein product is CASIEDRGYEQYV. V usage is TRBV6-5 and J usage is TRBJ2-7, with 8 bases lining up with TRBD1. The V gene end was trimmed by 7 bases and the J gene end by 3 bases; junction bases not matched to a gene: 5. Looked up from germline, CDR1 is MNHEY and CDR2 is SVGAGI. This CDR3 is 13 amino acids long.

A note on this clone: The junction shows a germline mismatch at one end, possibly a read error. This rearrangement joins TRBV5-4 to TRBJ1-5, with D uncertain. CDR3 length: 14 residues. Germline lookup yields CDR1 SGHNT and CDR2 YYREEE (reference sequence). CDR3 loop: CASTLGTDHQPQHF. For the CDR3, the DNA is TGTGCCAGCACCTTGGGAACAGACCATCAGCCCCAGCATTTT.

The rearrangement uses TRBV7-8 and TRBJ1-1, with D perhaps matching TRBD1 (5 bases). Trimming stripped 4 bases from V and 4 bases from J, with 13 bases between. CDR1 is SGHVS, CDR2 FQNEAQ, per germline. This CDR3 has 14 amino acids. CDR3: CASSSSGHGTEAFF. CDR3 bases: TGTGCCAGCAGCTCATCCGGACACGGCACTGAAGCTTTCTTT.

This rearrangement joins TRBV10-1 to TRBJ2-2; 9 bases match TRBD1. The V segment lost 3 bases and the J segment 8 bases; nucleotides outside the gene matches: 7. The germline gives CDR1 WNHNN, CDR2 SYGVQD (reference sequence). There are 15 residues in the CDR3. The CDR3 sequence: CASSEGTGFWGELFF. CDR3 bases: TGCGCCAGCAGTGAAGGGACAGGGTTTTGGGGGGAGCTGTTTTTT.

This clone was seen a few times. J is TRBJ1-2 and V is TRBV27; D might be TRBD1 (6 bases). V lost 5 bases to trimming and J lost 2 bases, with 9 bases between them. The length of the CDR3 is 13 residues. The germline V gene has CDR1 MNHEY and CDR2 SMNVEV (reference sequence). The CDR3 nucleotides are TGTGCCAGCAGTAAGGGGACAAACTATGGCTACACCTTC. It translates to CASSKGTNYGYTF.

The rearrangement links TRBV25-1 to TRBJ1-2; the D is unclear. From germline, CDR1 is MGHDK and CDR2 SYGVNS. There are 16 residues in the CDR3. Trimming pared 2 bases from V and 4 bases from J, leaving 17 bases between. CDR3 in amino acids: CASSEGTAGAIYGYTF. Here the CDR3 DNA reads TGTGCCAGCAGTGAAGGTACGGCAGGTGCCATCTATGGCTACACCTTC.

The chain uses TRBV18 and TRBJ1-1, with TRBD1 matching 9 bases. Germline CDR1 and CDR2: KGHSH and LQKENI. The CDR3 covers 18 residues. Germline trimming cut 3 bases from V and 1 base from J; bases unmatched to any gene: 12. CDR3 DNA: TGTGCCAGCTCACCGCCACGATCTCGGACAGGGGCGAACACTGAAGCTTTCTTT. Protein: CASSPPRSRTGANTEAFF.

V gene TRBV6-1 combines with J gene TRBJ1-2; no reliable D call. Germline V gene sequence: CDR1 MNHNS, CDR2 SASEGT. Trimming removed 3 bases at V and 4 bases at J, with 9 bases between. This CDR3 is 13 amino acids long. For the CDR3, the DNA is TGTGCCAGCAGTGAGTGGCAGTCCTATGGCTACACCTTC. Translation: CASSEWQSYGYTF.